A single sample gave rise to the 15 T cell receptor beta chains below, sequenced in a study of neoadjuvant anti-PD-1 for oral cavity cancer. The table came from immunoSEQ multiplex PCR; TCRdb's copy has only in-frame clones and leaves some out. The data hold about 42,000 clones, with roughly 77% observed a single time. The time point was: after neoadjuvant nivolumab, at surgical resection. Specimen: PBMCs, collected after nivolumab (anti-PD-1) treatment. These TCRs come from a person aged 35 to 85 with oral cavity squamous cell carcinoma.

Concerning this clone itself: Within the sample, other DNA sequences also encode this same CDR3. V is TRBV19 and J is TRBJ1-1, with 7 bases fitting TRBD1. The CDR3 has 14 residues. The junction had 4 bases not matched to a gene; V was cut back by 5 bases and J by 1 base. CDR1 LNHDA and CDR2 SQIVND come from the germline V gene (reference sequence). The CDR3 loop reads CASSLGQTNTEAFF. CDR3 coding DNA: TGTGCCAGTAGTTTGGGACAGACGAACACTGAAGCTTTCTTT.

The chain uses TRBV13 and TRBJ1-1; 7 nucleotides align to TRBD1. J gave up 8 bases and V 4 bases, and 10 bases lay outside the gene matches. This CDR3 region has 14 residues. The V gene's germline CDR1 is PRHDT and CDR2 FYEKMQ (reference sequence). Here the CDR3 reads CASSSRQGRGEAFF. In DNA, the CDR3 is TGTGCCAGCAGCTCACGACAGGGTAGGGGCGAAGCTTTCTTT.

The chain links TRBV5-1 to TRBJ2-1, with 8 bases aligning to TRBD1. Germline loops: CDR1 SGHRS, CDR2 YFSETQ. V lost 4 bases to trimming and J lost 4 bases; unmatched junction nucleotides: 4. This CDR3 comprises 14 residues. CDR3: CASSQGQAYNEQFF. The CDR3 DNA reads TGCGCCAGCAGCCAGGGACAGGCTTACAATGAGCAGTTCTTC.

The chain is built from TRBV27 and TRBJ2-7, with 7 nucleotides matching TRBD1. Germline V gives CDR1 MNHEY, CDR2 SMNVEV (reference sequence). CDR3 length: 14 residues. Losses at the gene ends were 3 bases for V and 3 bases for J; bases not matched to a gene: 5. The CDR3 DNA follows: TGTGCCAGCAGTTTTACGAACAGGGGCTACGAGCAGTACTTC. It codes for CASSFTNRGYEQYF.

The CDR3 is CASVLAGGPEETQYF. Here the CDR3 DNA reads TGCGCCAGCGTACTAGCGGGGGGCCCTGAAGAGACCCAGTACTTC. This rearrangement joins TRBV5-1 to TRBJ2-5; 12 bases are a match to TRBD2. Germline loops: CDR1 SGHRS, CDR2 YFSETQ. The length of the CDR3 is 15 residues. The junction had 7 bases not matched to a gene; V was cut back by 7 bases and J by 3 bases. The entire variable domain, with the rest obtained from reference TRBV5-1 and TRBJ2-5, is as follows: KAGVTQTPRYLIKTRGQQVTLSCSPISGHRSVSWYQQTPGQGLQFLFEYFSETQRNKGNFPGRFSGRQFSNSRSEMNVSTLELGDSALYLCASVLAGGPEETQYFGPGTRLLVL.

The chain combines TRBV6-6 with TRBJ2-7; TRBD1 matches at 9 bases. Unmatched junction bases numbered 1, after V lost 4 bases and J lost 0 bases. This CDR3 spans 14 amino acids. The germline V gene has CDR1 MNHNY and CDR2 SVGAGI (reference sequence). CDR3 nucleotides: TGTGCCAGCAGTTGGGACAGGGTCTCCTACGAGCAGTACTTC. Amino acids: CASSWDRVSYEQYF.

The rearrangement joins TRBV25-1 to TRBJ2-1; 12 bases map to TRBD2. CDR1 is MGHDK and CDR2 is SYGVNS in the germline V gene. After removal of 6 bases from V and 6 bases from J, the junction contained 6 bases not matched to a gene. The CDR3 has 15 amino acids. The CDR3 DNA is TGTGCCAGCAGGCGAACTAGCGGGGGGTTCAATGAGCAGTTCTTC. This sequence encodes CASRRTSGGFNEQFF. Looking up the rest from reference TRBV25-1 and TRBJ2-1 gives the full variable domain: EADIYQTPRYLVIGTGKKITLECSQTMGHDKMYWYQQDPGMELHLIHYSYGVNSTEKGDLSSESTVSRIRTEHFPLTLESARPSHTSQYLCASRRTSGGFNEQFFGPGTRLTVL.

CDR3 loop: CASSTKGQGKNGYTF. The CDR3 DNA follows: TGTGCCAGTAGCACGAAGGGACAGGGGAAGAATGGCTACACCTTC. The V call is TRBV19, the J call TRBJ1-2, with TRBD1 matching 10 bases. V was clipped by 6 bases and J by 6 bases; unmatched bases: 10. The CDR3 has 15 amino acids. CDR1 LNHDA and CDR2 SQIVND come from the germline V gene (reference sequence).

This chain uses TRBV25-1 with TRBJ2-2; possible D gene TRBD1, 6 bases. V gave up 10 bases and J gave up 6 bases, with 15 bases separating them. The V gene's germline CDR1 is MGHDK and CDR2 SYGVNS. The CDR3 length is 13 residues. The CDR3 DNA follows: TGTGCCACCAGGGGCGTCCTACCCGGGGAGCTGTTTTTT. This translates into CATRGVLPGELFF.

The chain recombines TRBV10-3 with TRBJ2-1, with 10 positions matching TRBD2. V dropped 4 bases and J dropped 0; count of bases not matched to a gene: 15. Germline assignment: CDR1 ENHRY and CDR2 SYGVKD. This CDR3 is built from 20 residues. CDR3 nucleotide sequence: TGTGCCATCAGTGCCGGAGGACTAGCGGCCACCGAGAGCTCCTACAATGAGCAGTTCTTC. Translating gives CAISAGGLAATESSYNEQFF.

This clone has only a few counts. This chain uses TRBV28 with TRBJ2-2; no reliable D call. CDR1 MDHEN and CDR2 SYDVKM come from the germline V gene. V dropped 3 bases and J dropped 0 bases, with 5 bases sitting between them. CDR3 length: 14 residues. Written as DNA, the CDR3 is TGTGCCAGCAGTTTTTACTCGAACACCGGGGAGCTGTTTTTT. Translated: CASSFYSNTGELFF.

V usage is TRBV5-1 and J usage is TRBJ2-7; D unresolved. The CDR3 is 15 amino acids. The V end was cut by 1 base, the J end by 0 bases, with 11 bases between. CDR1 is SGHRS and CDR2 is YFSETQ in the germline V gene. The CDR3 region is CASSLSGTSSYEQYF. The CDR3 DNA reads TGCGCCAGCAGCTTGTCGGGCACCAGCTCCTACGAGCAGTACTTC.

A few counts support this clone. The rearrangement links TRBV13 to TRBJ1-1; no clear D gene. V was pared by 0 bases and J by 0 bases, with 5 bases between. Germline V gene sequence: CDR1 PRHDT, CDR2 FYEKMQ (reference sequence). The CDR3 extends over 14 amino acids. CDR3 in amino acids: CASSLGGMNTEAFF. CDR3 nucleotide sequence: TGTGCCAGCAGCTTAGGCGGGATGAACACTGAAGCTTTCTTT.

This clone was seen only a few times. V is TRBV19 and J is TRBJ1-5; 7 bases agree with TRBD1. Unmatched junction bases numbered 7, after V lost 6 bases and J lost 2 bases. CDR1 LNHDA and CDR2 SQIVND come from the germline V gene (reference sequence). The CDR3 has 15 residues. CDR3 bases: TGTGCCAGTAGCAGGGGGGGTTTGGGCAATCAGCCCCAGCATTTT. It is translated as CASSRGGLGNQPQHF.

The chain's CDR3 is CASSLGVSSYEQYF. The CDR3 DNA is TGCGCCAGCAGCTTGGGGGTATCCTCCTACGAGCAGTACTTC. The chain has TRBV5-1 and TRBJ2-7; D not resolved. The CDR3 covers 14 residues. Germline V CDR1 and CDR2: SGHRS, YFSETQ. V was cut by 0 bases and J by 0 bases, with 7 bases left in between. The full variable domain, in which reference TRBV5-1 and TRBJ2-7 provide the parts outside the CDR3, is KAGVTQTPRYLIKTRGQQVTLSCSPISGHRSVSWYQQTPGQGLQFLFEYFSETQRNKGNFPGRFSGRQFSNSRSEMNVSTLELGDSALYLCASSLGVSSYEQYFGPGTRLTVT.